This T cell receptor (beta chain) was recovered during a study of cytomegalovirus exposure and HLA in healthy donors. 60 Vbeta and 13 Jbeta primers were used in PCR. Original handling: Roughly 11 million shared chains were among around 80 million unique TCR beta chains counted in a later analysis. The table came from immunoSEQ multiplex PCR; TCRdb's copy has only in-frame clones and leaves some out. Clonal size and the V and J genes are those of that table, whereas D and trimming came from the DNA. The table records under 200,000 clones, under 85% of them present only once. This CDR3 is built from 14 residues. Trimming cost V 5 bases and J 10 bases, with 15 bases left between them. CDR1 is PRHDT and CDR2 is FYEKMQ in the germline V gene (reference sequence).

The chain combines TRBV13 with TRBJ1-6; no firm D call. The clonotype comes from a female donor in good health and CMV-seronegative. The sequencing input was PBMCs. Here the CDR3 reads CASSPRKMESPLHF. In DNA, the CDR3 is TGTGCCAGCAGCCCCCGGAAAATGGAGTCACCCCTCCACTTT.